This T cell receptor beta chain is drawn from a study of blood T cell repertoires in COVID-19 (dated by TCRdb to the early 2020s). General notes on the study: Collaborator samples came from the United States, Italy and Spain and covered acute and convalescent phases of COVID-19. The material from the prospective study consisted of cDNA or gDNA derived from T cells, B-cell-depleted T cells, or PBMCs. Subjects who had been exposed to COVID-19, were actively infected with it, or had recovered from it provided the deeply sampled blood TCRbeta repertoires that made up the dataset. The repertoires were released in a freely available public database meant as a resource for research on the immune response to SARS-CoV-2. The samples were drawn from two sources: the first 160 participants of the ongoing ImmuneRACE study, and fewer than 1,500 subjects contributed by 6 global collaborators. Sample metadata almost always included a de-identified subject ID, COVID-19 status, age in years and sex. Where HLA class I and class II types were available, the types were taken from metadata supplied by the sample provider, not from assay-based typing. Summary of the overall study and its limitations: The amount of clinical and demographic metadata varied by source and participant and was provided uncurated.

TCRbeta CDR3 regions were amplified from genomic DNA by means of the immunoSEQ Assay, a bias-controlled multiplex PCR. The original pipeline was this. Nucleated cell counts per sample were estimated from amplification of reference gene primers within the assay. Sequence reads were collapsed and filtered to measure the absolute abundance of every unique TCRbeta CDR3 rearrangement. For each sample, productive Simpson clonality was calculated as the square root of Simpson's diversity index over productive rearrangements. This is the immuneACCESS table as TCRdb keeps it, with only in-frame sequences that have V and J called. A part of the clones is gone; compared with another copy, unresolved V genes explain less than half, and the rest is unexplained. The V and J calls and clone size come from that table; D and trimming were worked out from the DNA. Across this sample there are some 300,000 clones, with around 92% seen only once. The ten largest clones capture roughly 2.8% of the sample.

With regard to this clone: The antigen it binds to is not known. No much larger clonotype is one base removed from it; base qualities were not supplied.

Unmatched junction bases come to 19, with V trimmed by 2 bases and J by 4 bases. As encoded in the germline V gene, CDR1 is SGDLS while CDR2 is YYNGEE. Inclusive of the bounding cysteine and phenylalanine, the CDR3 is 20 residues long. Just CDR3 DNA is preserved here, 60 bases in frame from base 1. Participants in the prospective study were enrolled through a virtual design, were aged about 18 to 100 years, and lived in approximately 25 United States geographic areas. In the prospective study, participants were assigned to cohorts based on the clinical history participants reported in a screening survey and a study questionnaire. Exposed participants were defined as having been in contact with someone with a PCR-confirmed or clinician-diagnosed COVID-19 case within 2 weeks of study entry. In the prospective study, whole blood, serum and a nasopharyngeal or oropharyngeal swab were collected from each participant by mobile phlebotomists. Over a 2-month period, participants in the prospective study had the option of providing additional blood draws and questionnaires. Before DNA extraction, blood samples from the prospective study were shipped at room temperature or frozen.

In this chain, TRBV9 is recombined with TRBJ2-1; 9 bases in the junction line up with TRBD1. The receptor's source is a woman aged 50 to 65 who had been exposed to COVID-19. The sample comprised PBMCs or T cells enriched from blood (not recorded which). The nucleotide sequence reads TGTGCCAGCAGCGTGAGGCCGGTGACAGGGGGTTTAGGGGGTTACAATGAGCAGTTCTTC. Its protein is CASSVRPVTGGLGGYNEQFF. The variable domain in full, with residues beyond the CDR3 obtained from the reference TRBV9 and TRBJ2-1 genes, is DSGVTQTPKHLITATGQRVTLRCSPRSGDLSVYWYQQSLDQGLQFLIQYYNGEERAKGNILERFSAQQFPDLHSELNLSSLELGDSALYFCASSVRPVTGGLGGYNEQFFGPGTRLTVL.